The rows below give T cell receptor beta chains drawn from one sample of a study of T cell responses to AZD1222 COVID-19 vaccine. Generated by immunoSEQ multiplex PCR, the TCRdb table keeps only in-frame clones and is missing some. The sample records 80,000 or so clones, 70% to 90% being singletons. The source was peripheral blood, collected on day 0 of AZD1222 vaccination. The receptors stem from an adult in good health. The CDR3 runs from the conserved cysteine through the conserved F or W. The order of the fields is D gene, V gene, J gene, CDR3 DNA, CDR3 protein. D genes are given only for firm matches.

>TRBD2|TRBV10-2|TRBJ2-6
TGCGCCAGCACCGGACTAGCGGGGGACTCTGGGGCCAACGTCCTGACTTTC
CASTGLAGDSGANVLTF
>-|TRBV29-1|TRBJ2-6
TGCAGCGTCATCACTGGGGCCAACGTCCTGACTTTC
CSVITGANVLTF
>-|TRBV7-7|TRBJ2-5
TGTGCTAGCAGCTTGGGTACCGCCGCGGAGACCCAGTACTTC
CASSLGTAAETQYF
>-|TRBV5-1|TRBJ2-1
TGCGCCAGCAGCTTAATAAAGGACAATGAGCAGTTCTTC
CASSLIKDNEQFF
>-|TRBV3-1/TRBV3-2|TRBJ1-1
TGTGCCAGCAGCCAAGCGGGCGGGAACACTGAAGCTTTCTTT
CASSQAGGNTEAFF
>TRBD1|TRBV2|TRBJ1-5
TGTGCCAGCAGTGAGACAGGGCGTCAGCCCCAGCATTTT
CASSETGRQPQHF
>-|TRBV5-1|TRBJ2-6
TGCGCCAGCAGCGTTACAGGAGTCTCTGGGGCCAACGTCCTGACTTTC
CASSVTGVSGANVLTF
>TRBD2|TRBV7-9|TRBJ2-7
TGTGCCAGCAGCTTAGAACTAGCGGGGCCTCGGGAGCAGTACTTC
CASSLELAGPREQYF
>-|TRBV6-5|TRBJ2-5
TGTGCCAGCAGTAGGGCATGGGAGACCCAGTACTTC
CASSRAWETQYF
>-|TRBV18|TRBJ2-2
TGTGCCAGCTCACGCCCGGGGACCGGGGAGCTGTTTTTT
CASSRPGTGELFF
>-|TRBV3-1/TRBV3-2|TRBJ2-1
TGTGCCAGCAGCCCCCCCATCCTCTATAACAATGAGCAGTTCTTC
CASSPPILYNNEQFF
>-|TRBV9|TRBJ1-2
TGTGCCAGCAGCTCGACCGGGGCCGTGATGGGTAACTATGGCTACACCTTC
CASSSTGAVMGNYGYTF
>TRBD1|TRBV10-2|TRBJ1-1
TGCGCCAGCAGTGAACAGGGGAGCACTGAAGCTTTCTTT
CASSEQGSTEAFF
>TRBD1|TRBV5-1|TRBJ1-6
TGCGCCAGCCGACAGGGCGCTGGTAATTCACCCCTCCACTTT
CASRQGAGNSPLHF
>-|TRBV19|TRBJ2-7
TGTGCCAGTAGTATAGTGAAGGGACCCTCCTACGAGCAGTACTTC
CASSIVKGPSYEQYF
>-|TRBV25-1|TRBJ1-5
TGTGCCAGCAGCCCAGGACAAGTTTTTAGCAATCAGCCCCAGCATTTT
CASSPGQVFSNQPQHF
>-|TRBV30|TRBJ2-2
TGTGCCTGGAGTCCTACGGGGGGCTGGTACACCGGGGAGCTGTTTTTT
CAWSPTGGWYTGELFF
>TRBD1|TRBV30|TRBJ1-5
TGTGCCTGGAGTGGGGACAGGGAGTTCCTCACTAGCAATCAGCCCCAGCATTTT
CAWSGDREFLTSNQPQHF
>-|TRBV6-5|TRBJ2-7
TGTGCCAGCAGTTACTCAAGGACTCCGCACCACGAGCAGTACTTC
CASSYSRTPHHEQYF